Each of the 24 T cell receptor beta chains below was sequenced from the same sample in a study of T cell responses to AZD1222 COVID-19 vaccine. The table came from immunoSEQ multiplex PCR; TCRdb's copy has only in-frame clones and leaves some out. Of more than 140,000 clones listed, around 88% are singletons. Sample: peripheral blood, taken on day 0 of AZD1222 vaccination. All receptors come from an adult in good health.

DNA for the CDR3: TGTGCCAGCAGCTTGGGGCAGGGTTCCTACGAGCAGTACTTC. Translating it yields CASSLGQGSYEQYF. The chain uses TRBV5-8 and TRBJ2-7, with D perhaps matching TRBD1 (5 bases). Germline-derived CDR1 and CDR2 are SGHTS and YDEGEE. The CDR3 spans 14 residues. The ends were cut back, 0 bases at V and 1 base at J, with 8 bases in the middle.

V usage is TRBV30 and J usage is TRBJ2-7; unclear D gene. The CDR3 consists of 12 residues. The V gene's germline CDR1 is GTSNPN and CDR2 SVGIG (reference sequence). V was trimmed by 4 bases and J by 4 bases, leaving 11 bases between them. CDR3 in amino acids: CAWKGAHYEQYF. In nucleotides, the CDR3 is TGTGCCTGGAAAGGTGCTCATTACGAGCAGTACTTC.

This clone was recorded only once. The CDR3 protein is CASSDETGGTGNEKLFF. For the CDR3, the DNA is TGTGCCAGCAGCGACGAGACAGGGGGAACAGGAAATGAAAAACTGTTTTTT. The rearrangement uses TRBV21-1 and TRBJ1-4; TRBD1 reflects the table's D call only, with no check against the DNA. TRBV21-1 is assigned pseudogene status. The CDR3 runs 17 residues.

V gene TRBV6-5 combines with J gene TRBJ1-3, with D perhaps matching TRBD1 (5 bases). Germline values: CDR1 MNHEY, CDR2 SVGAGI. The CDR3 spans 14 residues. Trimming stripped 2 bases from V and 2 bases from J, with 7 bases between. CDR3 DNA: TGTGCCAGCAGTTACGGGGGTGCTGGAAACACCATATATTTT. This translates into CASSYGGAGNTIYF.

The CDR3 sequence: CASSIGGSSYNEQFF. DNA for the CDR3: TGTGCCAGCAGCATCGGAGGCAGCTCCTACAATGAGCAGTTCTTC. This chain uses TRBV7-9 with TRBJ2-1, with TRBD2 as a possible D gene (5 bases). Germline lookup yields CDR1 SEHNR and CDR2 FQNEAQ (reference sequence). The CDR3 totals 15 residues. V shed 5 bases and J shed 0 bases, with 11 bases lying between them.

The V gene is TRBV5-1, the J gene TRBJ2-1; D is undetermined. The CDR3 sequence is 13 residues long. V was trimmed by 4 bases and J by 5 bases, leaving 10 bases between them. Germline lookup yields CDR1 SGHRS and CDR2 YFSETQ. The CDR3, as DNA: TGCGCCAGCAGCCCCCTAACGAACAATGAGCAGTTCTTC. Protein product: CASSPLTNNEQFF.

The V call is TRBV3-1 (or the pseudogene TRBV3-2), the J call TRBJ2-1, with D unclear. The CDR3 totals 15 residues. Trimming stripped 6 bases from V and 0 bases from J, with 12 bases between. Germline loops: CDR1 LGHDT, CDR2 YNNKEL (reference sequence). The CDR3: CASSWSQSSYNEQFF. The CDR3 nucleotides read TGTGCCAGCAGTTGGAGCCAGAGCTCCTACAATGAGCAGTTCTTC.

Only one count was recorded for this clone. This rearrangement joins TRBV7-3 to TRBJ1-5, with D possibly TRBD1 on 5 matching bases. The CDR3 loop spans 16 amino acids. The germline V gene encodes CDR1 SGHTA and CDR2 FQGTGA. V lost 4 bases to trimming and J lost 2 bases, with 15 bases between them. Here the CDR3 DNA reads TGTGCCAGCAGCTCCCAGCGGGGGTCGCGCAATCAGCCCCAGCATTTT. Residues: CASSSQRGSRNQPQHF.

The V and J genes are TRBV29-1 and TRBJ1-1; TRBD1 matches at 7 bases. CDR3 size: 13 residues. The germline V gene has CDR1 SQVTM and CDR2 ANQGSEA. The J segment lost 3 bases and the V segment lost 4 bases, leaving 5 bases of the junction unmatched. DNA of the CDR3: TGCAGCGTTGGCAGGGGGTTGTACACTGAAGCTTTCTTT. As protein: CSVGRGLYTEAFF.

The chain employs TRBV25-1 and TRBJ2-1; no clear D gene. Trimming took off 6 bases at V and 6 bases at J, with 15 bases between the two ends. The CDR3 length is 14 residues. Germline CDR1 MGHDK, CDR2 SYGVNS. The CDR3 sequence: CASSPGRAPNEQFF. Written as DNA, the CDR3 is TGTGCCAGCAGCCCGGGCCGAGCGCCCAATGAGCAGTTCTTC.

The CDR3 DNA sequence: TGTGCCAGCAGCCCTAGGGACAGCTCGAACACTGAAGCTTTCTTT. Protein sequence: CASSPRDSSNTEAFF. The V and J genes are TRBV7-9 and TRBJ1-1; 7 bases are shared with TRBD1. CDR1 SEHNR and CDR2 FQNEAQ come from the germline V gene (reference sequence). V was clipped by 5 bases and J by 1 base; unmatched bases: 7. The CDR3 covers 15 residues.

The chain carries TRBV18 and TRBJ2-7; TRBD2 aligns across 10 bases. Germline CDR1 is KGHSH and CDR2 is LQKENI. Germline trimming cut 2 bases from V and 3 bases from J; bases unmatched to any gene: 1. The CDR3 totals 14 residues. This CDR3 is CASSPGTSVYEQYF. The CDR3 DNA reads TGTGCCAGCTCACCAGGGACTAGCGTCTACGAGCAGTACTTC.

The chain combines TRBV7-9 with TRBJ1-1, with D perhaps TRBD1 (5 bases). CDR3 size: 14 residues. V gave up 5 bases and J gave up 0 bases, with 10 bases separating them. Germline V gene sequence: CDR1 SEHNR, CDR2 FQNEAQ (reference sequence). In DNA form, the CDR3 reads TGTGCCAGCAGCCACGGGACCCTGAACACTGAAGCTTTCTTT. This sequence encodes CASSHGTLNTEAFF.

The chain uses TRBV29-1 and TRBJ2-7; TRBD1 agrees at 7 bases. The junction had 6 bases not matched to a gene; V was cut back by 7 bases and J by 3 bases. CDR1 and CDR2 (germline): SQVTM, ANQGSEA. This CDR3 contains 12 residues. This chain's CDR3 is CSALTGIYEQYF. The DNA of the CDR3 is TGCAGCGCCTTGACAGGGATCTACGAGCAGTACTTC.

The rearrangement links TRBV28 to TRBJ2-4; weak D call: TRBD2 (6 bases). V was cut by 3 bases and J by 6 bases, with 12 bases left in between. From germline, CDR1 is MDHEN and CDR2 SYDVKM. The CDR3 runs 14 residues. CDR3 loop: CASSFGGPRNIQYF. As DNA, the CDR3 is TGTGCCAGCAGTTTCGGGGGTCCGAGAAACATTCAGTACTTC.

The CDR3 coding sequence is TGTGCCAGCTCGGGACAGGGGGCCAATCAGCCCCAGCATTTT. Translation: CASSGQGANQPQHF. The chain uses TRBV18 and TRBJ1-5; TRBD1 matches at 12 bases. Germline lookup yields CDR1 KGHSH and CDR2 LQKENI. Unmatched junction bases numbered 0, after V lost 6 bases and J lost 3 bases. CDR3 length: 14 residues.

Worth noting for this clone: Other nucleotide sequences from this sample produce the same CDR3. The chain is built from TRBV27 and TRBJ1-2; 9 bases fit TRBD1. This CDR3 spans 13 amino acids. The V segment lost 3 bases and the J segment 5 bases; nucleotides outside the gene matches: 1. Germline lookup yields CDR1 MNHEY and CDR2 SMNVEV (reference sequence). In DNA form, the CDR3 reads TGTGCCAGCAGTTTGGGGACAGGGTATGGCTACACCTTC. It yields the protein CASSLGTGYGYTF.

This clone is a singleton in its sample. The rearrangement links TRBV7-9 to TRBJ1-1, with 9 bases identical to TRBD1. Germline V gives CDR1 SEHNR, CDR2 FQNEAQ (reference sequence). The J segment lost 6 bases and the V segment lost 5 bases, leaving 7 bases of the junction unmatched. This CDR3 is built from 14 residues. The CDR3 nucleotides read TGTGCCAGCAGCAAGGGACAGGGAGGCGCTGAAGCTTTCTTT. As protein: CASSKGQGGAEAFF.

CDR3 bases: TGTGCCAGCAGCCAAGAACGGGCCCAGGGGGAGACCCAGTACTTC. Amino acids: CASSQERAQGETQYF. The rearrangement uses TRBV3-1 (or the pseudogene TRBV3-2) and TRBJ2-5; D is perhaps TRBD1 (6 bases). V was trimmed by 0 bases and J by 5 bases, leaving 13 bases between them. CDR3 size: 15 residues. The germline V gene has CDR1 LGHDT and CDR2 YNNKEL (reference sequence).

The V and J genes are TRBV6-5 and TRBJ2-1, with 10 bases that match TRBD2. The length of the CDR3 is 13 residues. J gave up 6 bases and V 8 bases, and 4 bases lay outside the gene matches. Per germline, CDR1 MNHEY and CDR2 SVGAGI. As DNA, the CDR3 is TGTGCCAGCGGGACTAGCGCTGGCAATGAGCAGTTCTTC. The encoded protein is CASGTSAGNEQFF.

The chain is built from TRBV18 and TRBJ1-3; D perhaps matches TRBD1 (6 bases). Looked up from germline, CDR1 is KGHSH and CDR2 is LQKENI. With 3 bases removed from V and 4 bases from J, the gap between germline ends came to 10 bases. CDR3 length: 14 residues. CDR3 residues: CASSPAGVGNTIYF. In DNA, the CDR3 is TGTGCCAGCTCACCCGCAGGGGTCGGAAACACCATATATTTT.

CDR3 protein: CSVDPGQGNSPLHF. The CDR3 nucleotides read TGCAGCGTTGACCCGGGACAGGGTAATTCACCCCTCCACTTT. The rearrangement joins TRBV29-1 to TRBJ1-6, with TRBD1 matching 9 bases. Germline values: CDR1 SQVTM, CDR2 ANQGSEA. V was clipped by 3 bases and J by 6 bases; unmatched bases: 3. This CDR3 contains 14 residues.

The V call is TRBV29-1, the J call TRBJ2-2; D possibly corresponds to TRBD2 (5 bases). The germline V and J ends were trimmed by 0 bases and 1 base, with 6 bases remaining between them. This CDR3 is 14 amino acids long. Germline V gene data show CDR1 as SQVTM and CDR2 as ANQGSEA. The chain's CDR3 is CSVEDAGNTGELFF. The CDR3 DNA sequence: TGCAGCGTTGAAGATGCGGGGAACACCGGGGAGCTGTTTTTT.

The CDR3: CASSIQGGSYNEQFF. DNA of the CDR3: TGTGCCAGTAGTATCCAGGGGGGTTCCTACAATGAGCAGTTCTTC. This chain uses TRBV19 with TRBJ2-1; possibly TRBD1 for D (7 bases). Trimming shortened V by 3 bases and J by 1 base, and 10 bases separated the two germline ends. The length of the CDR3 is 15 residues. The germline V gene has CDR1 LNHDA and CDR2 SQIVND (reference sequence).